These 26 T cell receptor beta chains came from one sample sequenced in a study of T cell repertoires in cytomegalovirus infection. These receptors' antigens are unknown. TCRdb redid the calling of the reads with MiXCR, one entry per CDR3 protein. The sample shows around 360,000 distinct CDR3 sequences, about a third of them seen only once. This specimen was cultured PBMCs, taken from culture after CMV antigen stimulation. The receptors derive from a human donor in good health (CMV status not recorded). Some clones in this sample may be carry-over from other donors' samples.

The chain has TRBV10-2 and TRBJ1-4, with TRBD1 as a possible D gene (5 bases). Trimming stripped 11 bases from V and 7 bases from J, with 20 bases between. CDR1 and CDR2 (germline): WSHSY, SAAADI. The CDR3 covers 14 residues. CDR3 DNA sequence: TGCGCCCGGAAGAGAGACAGAACCCTTGAAAAACTGTTTTTT. Translating it yields CARKRDRTLEKLFF.

This clonotype occurred a few times. V usage is TRBV4-1 and J usage is TRBJ2-3; maybe TRBD2 (6 bases). The CDR3 has 17 amino acids. Germline V CDR1 and CDR2: MGHRA, YSYEKL. V lost 0 bases and J 6 bases, leaving 19 bases between the germline ends. CDR3 loop: CASSQDRILARGDTQYF. CDR3 coding DNA: TGCGCCAGCAGCCAAGATCGAATACTAGCACGAGGCGATACGCAGTATTTT.

There are a few counts of this clonotype. V is TRBV18 and J is TRBJ2-2; 7 nucleotides agree with TRBD2. Looked up from germline, CDR1 is KGHSH and CDR2 is LQKENI. The length of the CDR3 is 16 residues. The V and J ends lost 5 bases and 0 bases, in that order; junction bases with no gene match: 6. For the CDR3, the DNA is TGTGCCAGCTCATTCGGGGGGACCTCGAACACCGGGGAGCTGTTTTTT. It codes for CASSFGGTSNTGELFF.

This clonotype was found once. In DNA form, the CDR3 reads TGTGCCAGCAGCCGGCCGGGGGGCGCGGCCACTGAAGCTTTCTTT. Protein: CASSRPGGAATEAFF. This chain links TRBV5-4 with TRBJ1-1; D is perhaps TRBD1 (6 bases). The CDR3 extends over 15 amino acids. V lost 4 bases to trimming and J lost 4 bases, with 17 bases between them. Looked up from germline, CDR1 is SGHNT and CDR2 is YYREEE (reference sequence).

This clonotype was observed at least ten times. V usage is TRBV7-2 and J usage is TRBJ2-7; the match to TRBD1 covers 9 bases. Trimming removed 1 base from V and 5 bases from J; junction bases left unmatched: 3. This CDR3 is 14 amino acids long. Germline V gene data show CDR1 as SGHTA and CDR2 as FQGNSA. CDR3 region: CASSLGQGGHEQYF. DNA of the CDR3: TGTGCCAGCAGCTTAGGACAGGGGGGCCACGAGCAGTACTTC.

This clonotype has only a few counts. The rearrangement joins TRBV6-2 or TRBV6-3 to TRBJ1-2; possibly TRBD1 for D (5 bases). There are 17 residues in the CDR3. Per germline, CDR1 MNHEY and CDR2 SVGEGT. The V and J ends lost 6 bases and 4 bases respectively, with 24 bases between them. The CDR3 sequence: CASRSLGRNLVGYGYTF. In DNA, the CDR3 is TGTGCCAGCAGAAGCCTGGGACGGAATCTAGTAGGCTATGGCTACACCTTC.

The V and J genes are TRBV6-1 and TRBJ2-5, with D tentatively TRBD2 (6 bases). The germline V and J ends were trimmed by 2 bases and 4 bases, with 14 bases remaining between them. Germline CDR1 and CDR2: MNHNS and SASEGT. This CDR3 is 15 amino acids long. Here the CDR3 reads CASSELGGLGETQYF. In nucleotides, the CDR3 is TGTGCCAGCAGTGAACTGGGGGGACTCGGAGAGACCCAGTACTTC.

V gene TRBV20-1 combines with J gene TRBJ2-3; 13 nucleotides line up with TRBD2. V gave up 1 base and J gave up 3 bases; unmatched junction bases: 1. Germline loops: CDR1 DFQATT, CDR2 SNEGSKA (reference sequence). This CDR3 has 15 amino acids. CDR3 sequence (DNA): TGCAGTGCTAGAGGACTAGCGGGAGGAACAGATACGCAGTATTTT. Translation: CSARGLAGGTDTQYF.

The chain employs TRBV2 and TRBJ2-1; the match to TRBD1 covers 11 bases. Germline V lookup: CDR1 SNHLY, CDR2 FYNNEI. V trimming: 8 bases; J trimming: 2 bases; junction bases outside the gene matches: 5. This CDR3 is built from 15 residues. CDR3 coding DNA: TGTGCCAGCGGGAGGACAGGGGGCACCTACAATGAGCAGTTCTTC. Translating it yields CASGRTGGTYNEQFF.

This clonotype was observed many times. CDR3 residues: CASSLGTSGRAGNEQFF. CDR3 DNA sequence: TGTGCCAGCAGCTTAGGGACTAGCGGGAGGGCCGGCAATGAGCAGTTCTTC. The rearrangement joins TRBV7-2 to TRBJ2-1; 15 bases map to TRBD2. The CDR3 has 17 amino acids. V shed 1 base and J 6 bases; nucleotides not matched to a gene: 4. Germline lookup yields CDR1 SGHTA and CDR2 FQGNSA.

This clonotype was found a few times. The chain links TRBV11-2 to TRBJ2-1; D is perhaps TRBD2 (5 bases). V shed 6 bases and J shed 9 bases, with 21 bases lying between them. Per germline, CDR1 SGHAT and CDR2 FQNNGV. This CDR3 spans 15 amino acids. The CDR3 loop is CASSFNTGQGSEQFF. The CDR3 coding sequence is TGTGCCAGCAGTTTTAACACCGGGCAAGGGAGTGAGCAGTTCTTC.

The chain links TRBV12-3 or TRBV12-4 to TRBJ1-1, with D perhaps matching TRBD1 (6 bases). The CDR3 runs to 14 residues. The ends were cut back, 6 bases at V and 4 bases at J, with 15 bases in the middle. The CDR3 here is CASSPPPGATEAFF. As DNA, the CDR3 is TGTGCCAGCAGCCCACCCCCGGGGGCCACTGAAGCTTTCTTT.

This clonotype was counted only a few times. The genes are TRBV7-2 and TRBJ1-2; possible D gene TRBD1, 5 bases. The CDR3 loop spans 13 amino acids. Germline CDR1 is SGHTA and CDR2 is FQGNSA. Trimming stripped 4 bases from V and 5 bases from J, with 11 bases between. Here the CDR3 DNA reads TGTGCCAGCAGCTCACCAGGGAATTATGGCTACACCTTC. This encodes CASSSPGNYGYTF.

This chain links TRBV19 with TRBJ2-5, with D unresolved. The CDR3 runs to 15 residues. Trimming pared 4 bases from V and 4 bases from J, leaving 16 bases between. Germline CDR1 is LNHDA and CDR2 is SQIVND (reference sequence). CDR3 DNA sequence: TGTGCCAGTAGTACCCCATCTCGGGCCCCAGAGACCCAGTACTTC. Protein sequence: CASSTPSRAPETQYF. Complete variable domain (other parts from reference TRBV19 and TRBJ2-5): DGGITQSPKYLFRKEGQNVTLSCEQNLNHDAMYWYRQDPGQGLRLIYYSQIVNDFQKGDIAEGYSVSREKKESFPLTVTSAQKNPTAFYLCASSTPSRAPETQYFGPGTRLLVL.

This clonotype occurred a few times. This chain joins TRBV19 and TRBJ2-3; unclear D gene. In germline, CDR1 is LNHDA, CDR2 SQIVND (reference sequence). The V end lost 5 bases, the J end lost 2 bases, and 14 bases lay between the germline ends. This CDR3 spans 15 amino acids. DNA for the CDR3: TGTGCCAGTAGTGTTAGCCACACACTCACAGATACGCAGTATTTT. Protein: CASSVSHTLTDTQYF.

A few counts support this clonotype. The chain recombines TRBV5-4 with TRBJ2-3, with D possibly TRBD2 on 6 matching bases. CDR3 length: 17 residues. Per germline, CDR1 SGHNT and CDR2 YYREEE (reference sequence). The V and J ends lost 4 bases and 6 bases respectively, with 24 bases between them. The CDR3 nucleotides read TGTGCCAGCAGCCCCGGGGGTTACGGACTAAATTCCGATACGCAGTATTTT. Its protein is CASSPGGYGLNSDTQYF.

The chain uses TRBV29-1 and TRBJ1-2; D is ambiguous. The CDR3 totals 13 residues. Per the germline V gene, CDR1 is SQVTM and CDR2 is ANQGSEA. V lost 0 bases and J 3 bases, leaving 8 bases between the germline ends. This CDR3 is CSVEDSLYYGYTF. The CDR3, as DNA: TGCAGCGTTGAAGACAGTTTATACTATGGCTACACCTTC.

The table lists this clonotype with a few counts. This chain joins TRBV7-9 and TRBJ2-2; 7 bases line up with TRBD2. The junction had 1 base not matched to a gene; V was cut back by 5 bases and J by 1 base. This CDR3 region has 14 residues. The germline gives CDR1 SEHNR, CDR2 FQNEAQ (reference sequence). CDR3 amino acids: CASSQRENTGELFF. CDR3 DNA sequence: TGTGCCAGCAGCCAGCGGGAGAACACCGGGGAGCTGTTTTTT.

The chain uses TRBV19 and TRBJ1-5; D gene unclear. The CDR3 loop spans 15 amino acids. CDR1 and CDR2 (germline): LNHDA, SQIVND (reference sequence). V gave up 2 bases and J gave up 5 bases, with 13 bases separating them. The CDR3 is CASSIRLVWDQPQHF. In nucleotides, the CDR3 is TGTGCCAGTAGTATAAGGTTGGTTTGGGATCAGCCCCAGCATTTT.

CDR3 region: CSVATGAQFF. CDR3 in DNA: TGCAGCGTTGCGACAGGGGCACAGTTCTTC. The chain has TRBV29-1 and TRBJ2-1; TRBD1 agrees at 8 bases. This CDR3 is built from 10 residues. The germline gives CDR1 SQVTM, CDR2 ANQGSEA. The ends lost 4 bases at V and 13 bases at J; junction bases unmatched: 3.

The chain couples TRBV28 to TRBJ2-2; D may be TRBD2 (6 bases). The CDR3 runs to 15 residues. V was shortened by 8 bases and J by 5 bases, with 18 bases between the two germline ends. The V gene's germline CDR1 is MDHEN and CDR2 SYDVKM. In DNA form, the CDR3 reads TGTGCCAGCTGTCCTCTTAGCGGTCCGACCGGGGAGCTGTTTTTT. It is translated as CASCPLSGPTGELFF.

This chain links TRBV4-1 with TRBJ2-1; D is undetermined. V was cut by 3 bases and J by 0 bases, with 15 bases left in between. CDR1 is MGHRA and CDR2 is YSYEKL in the germline V gene. The CDR3 contains 17 residues. The CDR3 DNA reads TGCGCCAGCAGCCAGAGTAGTGGAAAAAGCTCCTACAATGAGCAGTTCTTC. Its translation is CASSQSSGKSSYNEQFF.

The chain joins TRBV11-2 to TRBJ2-1; 11 bases map to TRBD2. Trimming removed 5 bases from V and 7 bases from J; junction bases left unmatched: 4. Germline CDR1 SGHAT, CDR2 FQNNGV. This CDR3 is built from 14 residues. CDR3 protein: CASSALAGENEQFF. As DNA, the CDR3 is TGTGCCAGCAGCGCACTAGCGGGAGAGAATGAGCAGTTCTTC.

The chain has TRBV7-8 and TRBJ2-5; D is uncertain. The V end was cut by 1 base, the J end by 4 bases, with 4 bases between. From germline, CDR1 is SGHVS and CDR2 FQNEAQ. CDR3 length: 12 amino acids. The CDR3 is CASSLGVETQYF. CDR3 nucleotides: TGTGCCAGCAGCTTAGGGGTAGAGACCCAGTACTTC.

The chain has TRBV19 and TRBJ2-6; D uncertain. The CDR3 is 16 amino acids. Trimming took off 4 bases at V and 0 bases at J, with 10 bases between the two ends. Germline V lookup: CDR1 LNHDA, CDR2 SQIVND (reference sequence). DNA for the CDR3: TGTGCCAGTAGTAAGGAGTCCCGCTCTGGGGCCAACGTCCTGACTTTC. As protein: CASSKESRSGANVLTF.

This chain links TRBV2 with TRBJ2-1; no firm D call. Germline V CDR1 and CDR2: SNHLY, FYNNEI. The V gene lost 8 bases and the J gene lost 7 bases, with 12 bases spanning the gap. The CDR3 runs to 12 residues. This CDR3 reads CASVRAINEQFF. In DNA, the CDR3 is TGTGCCAGCGTAAGGGCAATAAATGAGCAGTTCTTC.